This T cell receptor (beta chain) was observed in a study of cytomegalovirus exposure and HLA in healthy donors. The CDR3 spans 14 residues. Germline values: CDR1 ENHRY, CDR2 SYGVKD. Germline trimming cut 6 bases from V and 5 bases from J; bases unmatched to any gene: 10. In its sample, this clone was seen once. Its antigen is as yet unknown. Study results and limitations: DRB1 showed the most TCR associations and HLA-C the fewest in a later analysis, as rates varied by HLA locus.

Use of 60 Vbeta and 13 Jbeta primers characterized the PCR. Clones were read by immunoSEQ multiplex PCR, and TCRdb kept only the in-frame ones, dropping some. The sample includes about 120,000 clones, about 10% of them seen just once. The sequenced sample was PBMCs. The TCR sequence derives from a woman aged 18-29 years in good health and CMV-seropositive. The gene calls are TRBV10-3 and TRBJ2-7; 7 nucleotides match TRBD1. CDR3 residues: CAIRRDSGTHEQYF. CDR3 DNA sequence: TGTGCCATCAGAAGGGACAGTGGGACCCACGAGCAGTACTTC.